This T cell receptor beta chain was captured in a study of T cells in localized non-small cell lung cancer (dated by TCRdb to 2018 to 2021). Describing the broader study: The study examined T cell repertoires in approximately 240 patients with early-stage NSCLC and compared tumors with uninvolved tumor-adjacent lungs. The cohort comprised 236 treatment-naïve NSCLC patients with resected, localized lung tumors. NSCLC patients had a mean age of roughly 66 years, and around 140 were male and around 110 female. Findings and caveats that apply to the study as a whole: Multi-region tumor sequencing was not performed, so intratumor heterogeneity could not be excluded. Since the design was exploratory, TCR variables were selected using unadjusted p-values with no false-discovery rate correction. Uninvolved tumor-adjacent lung showed the highest T cell clonality, higher than tumor, which suggests more focused antigenic responses in the adjacent lung. Longer overall survival was associated with higher T cell density in blood, whereas shorter survival was associated with higher clonality in adjacent lung. A median of approximately 62 of the top 100 tumor clones turned up in the paired uninvolved adjacent lung, and 28 of those clones also ranked among the top 100 of that same adjacent lung.

Cut back by 0 bases and 5 bases, the V and J ends lie 17 bases apart. The CDR1 and CDR2 encoded by the germline V gene are SGDLS and YYNGEE. Reading from cysteine to phenylalanine, the CDR3 counts 16 amino acids. Solely the CDR3 DNA is kept, with 48 bases framed from the first base. At diagnosis, peripheral blood, uninvolved tumor-adjacent lung and tumor were collected and stored as a combination of fresh-frozen and FFPE material. Worth noting for this clone: Which antigen it targets is not known. Per-base qualities were not stored, and no clone one base away is much larger.

TCR beta CDR3 regions were sequenced from DNA using the immunoSEQ Assay. The authors' analysis ran thus. T cell density was computed as TCR beta template counts normalized to usable DNA estimated by amplifying housekeeping genes. The preseqR package was used to estimate richness by extrapolating to 400,000 templates for PBMC samples and to 120,000 templates for tissue samples. Clonality was calculated as one minus Pielou's evenness. Tissue-enriched TCRs were identified by differential abundance testing using productive amino-acid clonotypes, minimum total count 5 and alpha 0.1. The Jaccard Index and the Morisita Overlap Index were used to measure how much the repertoires overlapped between compartments. GLIPH clustered TCR beta CDR3s with public tetramer-defined viral CDR3s; viral motifs required at least three viral sequences plus V-gene enrichment. The table comes from immuneACCESS by way of TCRdb, which keeps in-frame sequences with V and J called. Part of the clones is missing from these tables; in studies checked, under half for an unresolved V gene and the rest for unknown reasons. The D gene and trimming were derived from the DNA, and the V and J assignments and clone size from that table. The sample contains 1,300 or so clones, approximately 31% of them found a single time. Roughly 8.5% of the sample is in the top ten clones.

Specimen: lung tumor tissue, collected before any cancer treatment. This receptor was identified in a male donor at least 60 years old with stage I squamous cell lung carcinoma. The chain couples TRBV9 to TRBJ1-2; a tentative D match to TRBD1 spans 5 bases. The nucleotides are TGTGCCAGCAGCGTAGGGTTCGGGGCAGGGAGATATGGCTACACCTTC. Translated, it gives CASSVGFGAGRYGYTF.